The next 13 T cell receptor beta chains were all read from a single sample in a study of T-cell reconstitution after alpha-beta-depleted transplantation in children (dated by TCRdb to 2016 to 2017). The library was made by PCR. TCRdb lists the instrument as Illumina HiSeq 2500. TCR library preparation used molecular barcoding, with unique molecular identifiers applied to normalize quantification of the TCRbeta repertoire. In TCRdb, the public reads were trimmed at Q25 with fastp and aligned with MiXCR, with productive beta chains retained. Rows with one shared CDR3 protein collapse into an entry with the most common genes and DNA. Present in this sample are about 830,000 distinct CDR3 sequences, roughly 15% of which were seen just once. The top ten hold 5% of the sample. The treatment or condition label, as the study defines it: allogeneic hematopoietic cell transplantation with graft depleted of TCRalphabeta T cells and CD19 B cells.

Sequenced here: PBMCs, mostly from graft donor cells, sampled 360 days after TCRalphabeta/CD19-depleted stem cell transplant. Receptor source: a male patient aged 10 to 17 who had a stem cell transplant for acute lymphoblastic leukemia, so the T cells may come from the graft donor.

In this sample, this clonotype turned up a few times. The rearrangement links TRBV5-1 to TRBJ1-1; D remains unclear. This CDR3 contains 14 residues. Germline V gene sequence: CDR1 SGHRS, CDR2 YFSETQ. Deletions cut 7 bases from V and 1 base from J, with 14 bases between. For the CDR3, the DNA is TGCGCCAGCGGCCGGGCCTACCAGAACACTGAAGCTTTCTTT. It translates to CASGRAYQNTEAFF. Drawing the rest from reference TRBV5-1 and TRBJ1-1, the complete variable domain is KAGVTQTPRYLIKTRGQQVTLSCSPISGHRSVSWYQQTPGQGLQFLFEYFSETQRNKGNFPGRFSGRQFSNSRSEMNVSTLELGDSALYLCASGRAYQNTEAFFGQGTRLTVV.

In its sample, this clonotype was seen many times. The chain recombines TRBV9 with TRBJ2-2; 7 bases match TRBD2. Trimming took 5 bases from V and 0 from J; bases not matched to a gene: 1. Germline assignment: CDR1 SGDLS and CDR2 YYNGEE. The CDR3 loop spans 14 amino acids. The CDR3 DNA follows: TGTGCCAGCAGACTAGCGTCGAACACCGGGGAGCTGTTTTTT. Protein: CASRLASNTGELFF.

The chain is built from TRBV3-1 and TRBJ1-5; D gene uncertain. The CDR3 runs to 14 residues. In germline, CDR1 is LGHDT, CDR2 YNNKEL (reference sequence). V gave up 1 base and J gave up 9 bases, with 13 bases separating them. The DNA of the CDR3 is TGTGCCAGCAGCCAAGGGGCAATAAGCGGGCCCCAGCATTTT. It encodes CASSQGAISGPQHF.

The chain uses TRBV4-1 and TRBJ2-7; D might be TRBD2 (6 bases). Looked up from germline, CDR1 is MGHRA and CDR2 is YSYEKL. V lost 0 bases and J lost 2, with 11 bases in between. CDR3 length: 15 residues. The CDR3 protein is CASSQDGSRAYEQYF. CDR3 sequence (DNA): TGCGCCAGCAGCCAAGACGGGAGTAGGGCCTACGAGCAGTACTTC.

The chain joins TRBV18 to TRBJ2-7, with D possibly TRBD1 on 6 matching bases. This CDR3 comprises 14 residues. The germline V and J ends were trimmed by 2 bases and 4 bases, with 12 bases remaining between them. Germline V gene data show CDR1 as KGHSH and CDR2 as LQKENI. CDR3 loop: CASSPEAGVYEQYF. In nucleotides, the CDR3 is TGTGCCAGCTCACCAGAGGCAGGGGTGTACGAGCAGTACTTC.

This clonotype has just a few counts. CDR3 residues: CASSEFASGRLDEQFF. For the CDR3, the DNA is TGTGCCAGTAGTGAATTCGCTAGCGGGAGGTTGGATGAGCAGTTCTTC. The chain combines TRBV19 with TRBJ2-1; TRBD2 matches at 11 bases. This CDR3 contains 16 residues. Germline V gives CDR1 LNHDA, CDR2 SQIVND (reference sequence). The junction had 11 bases not matched to a gene; V was cut back by 5 bases and J by 8 bases. The full variable domain, in which reference TRBV19 and TRBJ2-1 provide the parts outside the CDR3, is DGGITQSPKYLFRKEGQNVTLSCEQNLNHDAMYWYRQDPGQGLRLIYYSQIVNDFQKGDIAEGYSVSREKKESFPLTVTSAQKNPTAFYLCASSEFASGRLDEQFFGPGTRLTVL.

This clonotype was observed a few times. V gene TRBV24-1 combines with J gene TRBJ2-3; D unresolved. This CDR3 contains 15 residues. CDR1 and CDR2 (germline): KGHDR, SFDVKD. Trimming shortened V by 4 bases and J by 6 bases, and 16 bases separated the two germline ends. CDR3 region: CATSEARVLLDTQYF. The CDR3, as DNA: TGTGCCACCAGTGAGGCCCGGGTCCTTCTGGATACGCAGTATTTT.

This clonotype was found a few times. This chain joins TRBV10-3 and TRBJ2-1; TRBD1 matches 7 bases. Germline V gene data show CDR1 as ENHRY and CDR2 as SYGVKD. The CDR3 covers 13 residues. The junction had 10 bases not matched to a gene; V was cut back by 11 bases and J by 6 bases. CDR3 bases: TGTGCCCTCCGGGACAGACCCTTCAATGAGCAGTTCTTC. Amino acids: CALRDRPFNEQFF.

The chain carries TRBV5-6 and TRBJ1-6; D not certain. Germline CDR1 and CDR2: SGHDT and YYEEEE. The CDR3 contains 17 residues. Trimming shortened V by 0 bases and J by 1 base, and 11 bases separated the two germline ends. CDR3 DNA: TGTGCCAGCAGCTTGGATGACGGGAGTTCCTATAATTCACCCCTCCACTTT. This translates into CASSLDDGSSYNSPLHF. Together with reference TRBV5-6 and TRBJ1-6, the CDR3 gives the full variable domain: DAGVTQSPTHLIKTRGQQVTLRCSPKSGHDTVSWYQQALGQGPQFIFQYYEEEERQRGNFPDRFSGHQFPNYSSELNVNALLLGDSALYLCASSLDDGSSYNSPLHFGNGTRLTVT.

V and J are TRBV19 and TRBJ2-5; 11 positions agree with TRBD2. The germline CDR1 and CDR2 sequences are LNHDA and SQIVND (reference sequence). J gave up 3 bases and V 4 bases, and 10 bases lay outside the gene matches. There are 17 residues in the CDR3. The CDR3 nucleotides are TGTGCCAGTAGTAAACTAGCGGGAGCTTCGGGGAAAGAGACCCAGTACTTC. It codes for CASSKLAGASGKETQYF.

The V gene is TRBV3-1, the J gene TRBJ1-1, with 7 positions matching TRBD1. CDR3 size: 12 residues. Germline V lookup: CDR1 LGHDT, CDR2 YNNKEL (reference sequence). V was pared by 2 bases and J by 8 bases, with 2 bases of the junction left unmatched. CDR3 DNA: TGTGCCAGCAGCCAACAGGGGGTAGAAGCTTTCTTT. Translated, it gives CASSQQGVEAFF.

A few counts support this clonotype. The chain joins TRBV7-3 to TRBJ2-3; unclear D gene. Trimming pared 1 base from V and 5 bases from J, leaving 7 bases between. This CDR3 is 13 amino acids long. Germline values: CDR1 SGHTA, CDR2 FQGTGA. The CDR3, as DNA: TGTGCCAGCAGCTTAAACCCGGTAGATACGCAGTATTTT. Residues: CASSLNPVDTQYF.

Note on this clonotype: One end of the junction is discordant with germline, which a read error may explain. The chain is built from TRBV20-1 and TRBJ2-7, with 14 bases lining up with TRBD2. This CDR3 has 17 residues. Germline values: CDR1 DFQATT, CDR2 SNEGSKA (reference sequence). The CDR3, as DNA: TGCTGTGCTACGACTAGCGGGAGGGCAGTTGGTTCCTACGAGCAGTACTTC. It yields the protein CCATTSGRAVGSYEQYF.